The 27 T cell receptor beta chains given below trace back to one sample, sequenced in a study of control samples from healthy donors and cancer patients. Produced via immunoSEQ multiplex PCR; TCRdb's table is partial and in-frame only. The sample lists approximately 130,000 clones, about 86% occurring once. The specimen was blood. Receptors were obtained from a man younger than 45 in good health.

This chain connects TRBV9 to TRBJ1-1, with TRBD1 matching over 8 bases. The trim removed 5 bases at V and 0 bases at J, leaving 9 bases unmatched. This CDR3 is built from 16 residues. Germline CDR1 and CDR2: SGDLS and YYNGEE. The chain's CDR3 is CASSRPGGQMNTEAFF. The CDR3 DNA sequence: TGTGCCAGCAGTAGACCAGGGGGCCAAATGAACACTGAAGCTTTCTTT.

This clone occurred a few times. V and J are TRBV29-1 and TRBJ1-2; tentatively, D is TRBD1 (6 bases). Looked up from germline, CDR1 is SQVTM and CDR2 is ANQGSEA. The CDR3 totals 12 residues. V shed 0 bases and J shed 8 bases, with 10 bases lying between them. The CDR3 bases are TGCAGCGTTGAAGATCAACAGGGAGGCTACACCTTC. Residues: CSVEDQQGGYTF.

This clone was detected only a few times. The chain links TRBV10-2 to TRBJ1-2, with a possible D match to TRBD1 (5 bases). Per the germline V gene, CDR1 is WSHSY and CDR2 is SAAADI. V lost 1 base and J 0 bases, leaving 6 bases between the germline ends. CDR3 length: 14 amino acids. The CDR3 loop is CASSELGPNYGYTF. In DNA, the CDR3 is TGCGCCAGCAGTGAGTTGGGACCTAACTATGGCTACACCTTC.

The V gene is TRBV2, the J gene TRBJ1-1; D not resolved. The CDR3 consists of 13 residues. V shed 6 bases and J shed 1 base, with 9 bases lying between them. Germline V gene lookup returns CDR1 SNHLY and CDR2 FYNNEI. CDR3 amino acids: CASRGNSNTEAFF. The CDR3 DNA is TGTGCCAGCAGAGGGAATTCGAACACTGAAGCTTTCTTT.

This sequence joins TRBV5-1 and TRBJ1-1, with TRBD1 as a possible D gene (6 bases). This CDR3 has 13 residues. Trimming left V 4 bases short and J 1 base short, with 8 bases between. Looked up from germline, CDR1 is SGHRS and CDR2 is YFSETQ. The CDR3: CASSTGQNTEAFF. CDR3 sequence (DNA): TGCGCCAGCAGCACGGGACAGAACACTGAAGCTTTCTTT.

This chain uses TRBV11-3 with TRBJ1-1, with a possible D match to TRBD1 (5 bases). The CDR3 runs 17 residues. Germline CDR1 and CDR2: SGHNT and YENEEA. Trimming left V 1 base short and J 0 bases short, with 15 bases between. The DNA of the CDR3 is TGTGCCAGCAGCTTAGCGTTTAGGGGAATTTTGAACACTGAAGCTTTCTTT. It codes for CASSLAFRGILNTEAFF.

The chain links TRBV5-1 to TRBJ1-2, with no clear D. Germline V lookup: CDR1 SGHRS, CDR2 YFSETQ. V gave up 0 bases and J gave up 4 bases, with 10 bases separating them. The CDR3 sequence is 14 residues long. The CDR3 bases are TGCGCCAGCAGCTTGGATGCCTCAGGCTATGGCTACACCTTC. Translation: CASSLDASGYGYTF.

The DNA of the CDR3 is TGTGCCAGCTCACCTGGCATTCTCAATCAGCCCCAGCATTTT. Protein product: CASSPGILNQPQHF. This chain connects TRBV18 to TRBJ1-5; D is unresolved. The CDR3 is made up of 14 amino acids. Germline V CDR1 and CDR2: KGHSH, LQKENI. V gave up 3 bases and J gave up 3 bases, with 9 bases separating them.

The chain is built from TRBV19 and TRBJ2-2; D gene ambiguous. Germline loops: CDR1 LNHDA, CDR2 SQIVND (reference sequence). The CDR3 consists of 12 residues. Trimming removed 1 base at V and 8 bases at J, with 5 bases between. CDR3 sequence (DNA): TGTGCCAGTAGTATAGTTGAGGGGGAGCTGTTTTTT. Translating it yields CASSIVEGELFF.

The chain joins TRBV11-1 to TRBJ2-7; 7 bases match TRBD2. Germline values: CDR1 SGHAT, CDR2 FQDESV (reference sequence). The CDR3 contains 14 residues. V lost 3 bases, J lost 4 bases, and 6 bases stayed unmatched. The CDR3 sequence: CASSLGGVGYEQYV. Here the CDR3 DNA reads TGTGCCAGCAGCTTGGGAGGGGTGGGGTACGAGCAGTACGTC.

The chain employs TRBV6-5 and TRBJ2-2, with TRBD1 as a possible D gene (6 bases). CDR3 length equals 15 residues. Germline V gene sequence: CDR1 MNHEY, CDR2 SVGAGI. The ends were cut back, 5 bases at V and 6 bases at J, with 16 bases in the middle. The CDR3 loop is CASSSGGAYAGELFF. In nucleotides, the CDR3 is TGTGCCAGCAGTAGTGGGGGCGCGTATGCCGGGGAGCTGTTTTTT.

The gene calls are TRBV18 and TRBJ2-2; D is perhaps TRBD2 (5 bases). The CDR3 has 19 residues. Trimming took 3 bases from V and 0 from J, leaving 20 bases between them. Per germline, CDR1 KGHSH and CDR2 LQKENI. CDR3 in DNA: TGTGCCAGCTCACCTAAAACACTGCGGGCACAGACGAACACCGGGGAGCTGTTTTTT. Protein product: CASSPKTLRAQTNTGELFF.

The chain has TRBV5-6 and TRBJ1-2; the match to TRBD1 covers 7 bases. With V trimmed by 0 bases and J by 0 bases, 5 bases remained unmatched. The germline V gene has CDR1 SGHDT and CDR2 YYEEEE. This CDR3 is 16 amino acids long. DNA of the CDR3: TGTGCCAGCAGCTTGGCTGGTGGGACAGCTAACTATGGCTACACCTTC. Translating it yields CASSLAGGTANYGYTF.

The chain joins TRBV2 to TRBJ1-2, with a possible D match to TRBD1 (6 bases). V shed 6 bases and J shed 6 bases, with 17 bases lying between them. The CDR3 has 14 residues. CDR1 is SNHLY and CDR2 is FYNNEI in the germline V gene. CDR3: CASSVKQGSDGYTF. CDR3 bases: TGTGCCAGCAGCGTCAAACAGGGTTCCGATGGCTACACCTTC.

The CDR3 sequence is CASSPPTGTGSIYNEQFF. The DNA of the CDR3 is TGCGCCAGCAGCCCACCCACCGGGACAGGGTCGATTTACAATGAGCAGTTCTTC. The chain is built from TRBV5-1 and TRBJ2-1; 9 bases map to TRBD1. The CDR3 runs to 18 residues. The germline V gene encodes CDR1 SGHRS and CDR2 YFSETQ. The J segment lost 4 bases and the V segment lost 4 bases, leaving 15 bases of the junction unmatched.

The chain employs TRBV5-1 and TRBJ2-3; 7 bases are a match to TRBD1. The CDR3 sequence is 15 residues long. Unmatched junction bases numbered 11, after V lost 4 bases and J lost 6 bases. Germline V gives CDR1 SGHRS, CDR2 YFSETQ. CDR3 residues: CASSEGDSNLDTQYF. In DNA form, the CDR3 reads TGCGCCAGCAGCGAAGGGGACAGTAACTTGGATACGCAGTATTTT.

This chain joins TRBV5-1 and TRBJ1-1, with TRBD1 matching over 9 bases. CDR1 and CDR2 (germline): SGHRS, YFSETQ. Trimming at V came to 3 bases and at J to 1 base, leaving 4 bases not matched to a gene. CDR3 length: 15 residues. The CDR3 loop reads CASSSGQGSNTEAFF. The CDR3 coding sequence is TGCGCCAGCAGCTCGGGACAGGGTTCGAACACTGAAGCTTTCTTT.

This rearrangement joins TRBV7-6 to TRBJ2-2, with D unclear. The V and J ends lost 2 bases and 4 bases respectively, with 14 bases between them. This CDR3 spans 16 amino acids. From germline, CDR1 is SGHVS and CDR2 FNYEAQ. The CDR3 protein is CASSLTADPGTGELFF. CDR3 in DNA: TGTGCCAGCAGCTTAACGGCGGATCCGGGCACCGGGGAGCTGTTTTTT.

This chain connects TRBV30 to TRBJ2-2; 9 positions agree with TRBD1. This CDR3 spans 14 amino acids. The germline V gene has CDR1 GTSNPN and CDR2 SVGIG (reference sequence). J was trimmed by 5 bases and V by 5 bases; bases with no gene match: 6. CDR3 sequence: CAWEQGAGTGELFF. DNA for the CDR3: TGTGCCTGGGAACAGGGGGCCGGTACCGGGGAGCTGTTTTTT.

The chain uses TRBV30 and TRBJ1-5, with D perhaps TRBD1 (6 bases). This CDR3 spans 13 amino acids. V shed 5 bases and J shed 2 bases, with 10 bases lying between them. Germline V gene sequence: CDR1 GTSNPN, CDR2 SVGIG (reference sequence). The CDR3 region has the DNA TGTGCCTGGGGCAGGGGTGGCAATCAGCCCCAGCATTTT. This sequence encodes CAWGRGGNQPQHF.

This clone turned up a few times. The rearrangement uses TRBV18 and TRBJ1-5; D gene ambiguous. The V end was cut by 4 bases, the J end by 5 bases, with 9 bases between. CDR3 size: 13 residues. From germline, CDR1 is KGHSH and CDR2 LQKENI. DNA of the CDR3: TGTGCCAGCTCACACGAGAAGGATCAGCCCCAGCATTTT. It codes for CASSHEKDQPQHF.

The J gene is TRBJ1-1, the V gene TRBV3-1 (or the pseudogene TRBV3-2); D unclear. Germline CDR1 is LGHDT and CDR2 is YNNKEL (reference sequence). This CDR3 has 11 residues. V was clipped by 0 bases and J by 4 bases, with 0 bases between them. The CDR3 region has the DNA TGTGCCAGCAGCCAAGACACTGAAGCTTTCTTT. This codes for CASSQDTEAFF.

The chain recombines TRBV7-3 with TRBJ2-7; TRBD1 is a possible D gene (7 bases). CDR1 is SGHTA and CDR2 is FQGTGA in the germline V gene. Between the trimmed V and J ends, which lost 6 bases and 0 bases, there was a span of 12 bases. This CDR3 has 14 residues. CDR3 sequence reads: CASSSGGSSYEQYV. The CDR3 coding sequence is TGTGCCAGCAGTTCAGGGGGGAGCTCCTACGAGCAGTACGTC.

This clone was picked up a small number of times. The chain combines TRBV5-6 with TRBJ2-7, with D perhaps TRBD1 or TRBD2 (5 bases each). The V and J ends lost 0 bases and 4 bases respectively, with 17 bases between them. The CDR3 spans 16 residues. CDR1 and CDR2 from the germline V gene are SGHDT and YYEEEE. In DNA form, the CDR3 reads TGTGCCAGCAGCTTGGCCGCCGGGACCGTTAGATACGAGCAGTACGTC. Protein product: CASSLAAGTVRYEQYV.

This clone was seen just once. This sequence joins TRBV6-1 and TRBJ2-7; D is unclear. This CDR3 is built from 14 residues. The germline gives CDR1 MNHNS, CDR2 SASEGT. Between the trimmed V and J ends, which lost 3 bases and 1 base, there was a span of 10 bases. CDR3 amino acids: CASSEVADSYEQYV. CDR3 bases: TGTGCCAGCAGTGAGGTCGCCGATTCCTACGAGCAGTACGTC.

The V gene is TRBV6-5, the J gene TRBJ2-1, with D uncertain. Germline CDR1 MNHEY, CDR2 SVGAGI. V shed 8 bases and J shed 4 bases, with 15 bases lying between them. CDR3 size: 14 residues. Here the CDR3 reads CASCTDLVYNEQFF. CDR3 bases: TGTGCCAGCTGTACAGATTTAGTGTACAATGAGCAGTTCTTC.

The chain couples TRBV5-1 to TRBJ2-1, with TRBD2 matching over 14 bases. Germline CDR1 reads SGHRS; CDR2 reads YFSETQ. V trimming: 4 bases; J trimming: 8 bases; junction bases outside the gene matches: 5. The CDR3 is made up of 15 amino acids. The DNA of the CDR3 is TGCGCCAGCAGCGAGACTAGCGGGGGGGCCGATGAGCAGTTCTTC. Its translation is CASSETSGGADEQFF.